The 2 T cell receptor beta chains below were found in one sample sequenced in a study of T cells in Graves' hyperthyroidism and ophthalmopathy. The CDR3 regions of TCR beta were amplified from RNA transcripts. The HTBI set primed first-round TCR CDR3 RT-PCR. TCRdb processed the multiplex PCR reads anew with MiXCR; each CDR3 protein has one entry. The table has a few hundred thousand distinct CDR3 sequences, about 15% seen once. Sequenced sample: blood. The receptors here all came from a young woman with Graves' hyperthyroidism that later progressed to Graves' ophthalmopathy.

The chain joins TRBV2 to TRBJ1-1; a possible D gene is TRBD1 (5 bases). V lost 6 bases to trimming and J lost 0 bases, with 11 bases between them. Looked up from germline, CDR1 is SNHLY and CDR2 is FYNNEI. This CDR3 has 14 residues. CDR3 in DNA: TGTGCCAGCAGCAGGACATTATTGAACACTGAAGCTTTCTTT. Residues: CASSRTLLNTEAFF.

This clonotype was counted a few times. The rearrangement uses TRBV12-3 or TRBV12-4 and TRBJ1-1; 8 nucleotides align to TRBD1. Losses at the gene ends were 3 bases for V and 14 bases for J; bases not matched to a gene: 8. CDR3 length: 12 amino acids. CDR3 sequence (DNA): TGTGCCAGCAGTTTTGGGACAGGCAAGCTCTTCTTT. Its translation: CASSFGTGKLFF.